A selection of T cell receptor beta chains follows, all from one sample in a study of CXCR3-negative and CXCR3-positive naive CD8 T cells. Each CDR3 protein gets one entry in TCRdb, which reprocessed the 5' RACE reads and gives no DNA. The sample table sets out around 80,000 distinct CDR3 sequences. The sample taken for sequencing was naive CXCR3+ CD8+ T cells from blood. The receptors stem from a human donor in good health. Some clones in this sample may be carry-over from other donors' samples. The CDR3 runs from the conserved cysteine through the conserved F or W. Fields, in order: J gene, V gene, CDR3 protein.

TRBJ1-1 | TRBV28 | CASSLGTQNTEAFF
TRBJ2-3 | TRBV7-6 | CASSPGPTTTQYF
TRBJ2-5 | TRBV28 | CASRTGDEETQYF
TRBJ1-2 | TRBV7-8 | CASSLEIGVLYGYTF
TRBJ2-1 | TRBV6-1 | CASWTGNNEQFF
TRBJ2-1 | TRBV28 | CASSFRDRNEQFF
TRBJ1-2 | TRBV6-2/TRBV6-3 | CASSLTVADGYTF
TRBJ2-1 | TRBV6-2/TRBV6-3 | CASRDRGTNEQFF
TRBJ2-1 | TRBV29-1 | CSVEDLGLSNEQFF
TRBJ1-2 | TRBV29-1 | CSVEDPGRSGYTF
TRBJ2-5 | TRBV29-1 | CSVELVGRYQETQYF
TRBJ1-1 | TRBV29-1 | CSVTGGSNTEAFF
TRBJ2-7 | TRBV20-1 | CSARGDSSYEQYF
TRBJ2-7 | TRBV3-1 | CASSQGLGDYEQYF
TRBJ2-7 | TRBV25-1 | CASSDLRGRFYEQYF
TRBJ2-3 | TRBV4-1 | CASSQETPGTTTDTQYF